Included here is one T cell receptor beta chain sequence, with context. The germline V gene encodes CDR1 SGHDN and CDR2 FVKESK. This CDR3 is 20 amino acids long. Germline trimming cut 1 base from V and 1 base from J; bases unmatched to any gene: 18. These data originate in a study of blood T cell repertoires in COVID-19. The repertoire was sequenced with immunoSEQ multiplex PCR; TCRdb's copy has only in-frame clones and lacks some. The table records some 240,000 clones, 90% of them present only once. The chain joins TRBV14 to TRBJ2-7; 8 nucleotides line up with TRBD1. This receptor was identified in a woman aged 60-75 years with COVID-19, enrolled during active disease. What was sequenced was peripheral blood. The CDR3 coding sequence is TGTGCCAGCAGCCAAGGATACGGGAGACAGGGGCAAAAAGAATCCTACGAGCAGTACTTC. Its translation: CASSQGYGRQGQKESYEQYF.